The source of this T cell receptor beta chain is a study of blood T cell repertoires in COVID-19. As for the study in general: Sites in the United States, Italy and Spain provided acute and convalescent COVID-19 samples. T cells, B-cell-depleted T cells, or PBMCs supplied cDNA or gDNA.

As processed by the authors: Amplification of reference gene primers provided the estimated nucleated cell counts. Repertoires were generated with immunoSEQ multiplex PCR, while TCRdb's copy carries only in-frame clones and drops some. V and J calls and clone size come straight from that table; D and trimming were deduced from the DNA. The table has fewer than 70,000 clones, more than 65% seen once. This CDR3 spans 14 amino acids. Trimming removed 4 bases from V and 0 bases from J, with 10 bases in between. CDR1 and CDR2 (germline): SGHRS, YFSETQ. This rearrangement joins TRBV5-1 to TRBJ1-2, with a tentative D call TRBD1 (5 bases). The sequencing sample was made of peripheral blood. This receptor was taken from a woman aged 55-70 years with acute or convalescent COVID-19. The CDR3 protein is CASSISGSNYGYTF. In DNA, the CDR3 is TGCGCCAGCAGCATTTCAGGGTCTAACTATGGCTACACCTTC.